This T cell receptor (beta chain) originates from a study of T cells in Graves' hyperthyroidism and ophthalmopathy. Study context: Before treatment of any kind, peripheral blood was taken at initial diagnosis. Findings and limits, study-wide: Blood shared most expanded thyroid clonotypes above 0.001. Onset of ophthalmopathy came a median roughly 6.9 months after the model predicted it.

Every diagnosis used clinical symptoms, serum thyroxine and TRAb, thyroid ultrasound and orbital computed tomography. In this sample, this clonotype turned up a few times. Antigen unknown. Trimming removed 7 bases at V and 0 bases at J, with 4 bases between. The CDR3 runs 11 residues. Per the germline V gene, CDR1 is DFQATT and CDR2 is SNEGSKA (reference sequence). What was amplified from RNA transcripts were TCR beta CDR3 regions. In the first-round RT-PCR of the TCR CDR3, the HTBI primer set was used. Using its own MiXCR run on the multiplex PCR reads, TCRdb lists one record per CDR3 protein. The repertoire holds 35,000 to 45,000 distinct CDR3 sequences, with 52% as singletons.

V is TRBV20-1 and J is TRBJ1-5; D is ambiguous. The sequence was collected from a middle-aged man with Graves' ophthalmopathy. The sample taken for sequencing was blood. The CDR3 reads CSDNSNQPQHF. CDR3 DNA sequence: TGCAGTGATAATAGCAATCAGCCCCAGCATTTT.